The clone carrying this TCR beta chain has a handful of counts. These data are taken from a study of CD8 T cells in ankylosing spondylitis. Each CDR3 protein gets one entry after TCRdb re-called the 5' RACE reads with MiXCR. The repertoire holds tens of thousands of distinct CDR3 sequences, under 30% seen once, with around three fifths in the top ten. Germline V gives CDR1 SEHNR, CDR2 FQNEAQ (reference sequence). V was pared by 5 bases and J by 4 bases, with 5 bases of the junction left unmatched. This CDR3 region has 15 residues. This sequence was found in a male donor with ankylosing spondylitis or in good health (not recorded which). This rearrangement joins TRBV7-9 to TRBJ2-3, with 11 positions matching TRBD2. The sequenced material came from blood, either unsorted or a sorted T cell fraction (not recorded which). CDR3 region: CASSTTSGVADTQYF. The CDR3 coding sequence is TGTGCCAGCAGCACGACTAGCGGGGTCGCAGATACGCAGTATTTT.